There are a few counts of the clone carrying this T cell receptor beta chain. Its antigen is unidentified. This sample is part of a study of blood T cells in healthy people across ages. Study-wide results and limits: Measured against age, TCR beta diversity per million T cells decreased in a roughly linear manner.

This CDR3 is built from 15 residues. Looked up from germline, CDR1 is MGHRA and CDR2 is YSYEKL. The ends lost 4 bases at V and 8 bases at J; junction bases unmatched: 8. PCR was performed a second time for roughly 7 to 12 cycles using a sample-barcoded 5' primer and a J-beta primer mix. TCRdb itself ran the 5' RACE reads through MiXCR, one entry per CDR3 protein. This table has more than 1,400,000 distinct CDR3 sequences, about 40% appearing once. The source material was blood. This clonotype was obtained from a woman in her late teens or twenties in good health. The chain uses TRBV4-1 and TRBJ2-1, with 10 bases aligning to TRBD2. CDR3 bases: TGCGCCAGCAGCCTTAAGGAGCGGGGGGGCGATGAGCAGTTCTTC. Translation: CASSLKERGGDEQFF.